Shown below are 14 T cell receptor beta chains from a single sample sequenced in a study of T cell repertoires in cytomegalovirus infection. TCRdb passed the reads through MiXCR, listing each CDR3 protein once. The sample yields under 800,000 distinct CDR3 sequences, roughly 26% seen once. The specimen sequenced was CD8+ T cells from PBMCs. All receptors derive from a human donor in good health (CMV status not recorded). Some clones in this sample may be carry-over from other donors' samples.

This clonotype was counted once. A clone one base away is much larger, so this may be a read error. V is TRBV6-5 and J is TRBJ2-1, with 12 positions matching TRBD1. V lost 5 bases, J lost 6 bases, and 5 bases stayed unmatched. The CDR3 is made up of 15 amino acids. The germline V gene has CDR1 MNHEY and CDR2 SVGAGI. The CDR3 spells CASSPGTGGFNEQFF. As DNA, the CDR3 is TGTGCCAGCAGTCCCGGGACAGGGGGCTTCAATGAGCAGTTCTTC.

This rearrangement joins TRBV10-3 to TRBJ1-2; D remains ambiguous. Germline V lookup: CDR1 ENHRY, CDR2 SYGVKD. V was pared by 0 bases and J by 2 bases, with 7 bases between. The CDR3 is made up of 14 amino acids. The CDR3 spells CAISESDVNYGYTF. DNA of the CDR3: TGTGCCATCAGTGAGTCGGACGTGAACTATGGCTACACCTTC.

Concerning this clonotype itself: One end of the junction does not line up with germline, which may come from a read error. The rearrangement joins TRBV20-1 to TRBJ1-2, with TRBD1 matching over 8 bases. Germline V gives CDR1 DFQATT, CDR2 SNEGSKA (reference sequence). The CDR3 is 16 amino acids. CDR3 coding DNA: TGCAGTGCTAGGATAAATGTGGGACAGGCATACTATGGCTACACCTTT. As protein: CSARINVGQAYYGYTF.

V gene TRBV28 combines with J gene TRBJ1-5; a weak D match, TRBD1 (6 bases). The germline V and J ends were trimmed by 3 bases and 4 bases, with 13 bases remaining between them. CDR1 and CDR2 (germline): MDHEN, SYDVKM. The CDR3 consists of 15 residues. The CDR3 is CASSFLQGGNQPQHF. The CDR3 coding sequence is TGTGCCAGCAGTTTTCTACAGGGAGGAAATCAGCCCCAGCATTTT.

At least ten counts were recorded for this clonotype. J is TRBJ2-6 and V is TRBV7-6, with TRBD1 identical over 8 bases. CDR3 size: 18 residues. The germline gives CDR1 SGHVS, CDR2 FNYEAQ. The V gene end was trimmed by 5 bases and the J gene end by 0 bases; junction bases not matched to a gene: 9. The CDR3 DNA reads TGTGCCAGCAGCCCCTCGGGCAGGGGGCTCTCTGGGGCCAACGTCCTGACTTTC. Residues: CASSPSGRGLSGANVLTF.

This chain connects TRBV29-1 to TRBJ2-2; D remains ambiguous. This CDR3 is built from 12 residues. The V and J ends lost 7 bases and 3 bases respectively, with 9 bases between them. The germline V gene encodes CDR1 SQVTM and CDR2 ANQGSEA. The CDR3 region has the DNA TGCAGCGCCTCCCAATACACCGGGGAGCTGTTTTTT. Translation: CSASQYTGELFF.

In this sample, this clonotype turned up many times. The chain carries TRBV6-2 or TRBV6-3 and TRBJ1-1, with D unclear. Germline CDR1 is MNHEY and CDR2 is SVGEGT. The CDR3 has 17 amino acids. Between the trimmed V and J ends, which lost 0 bases and 1 base, there was a span of 15 bases. Here the CDR3 reads CASSYSVPRTKNTEAFF. The CDR3 bases are TGTGCCAGCAGTTACTCTGTCCCGCGGACTAAGAACACTGAAGCTTTCTTT.

This rearrangement joins TRBV6-6 to TRBJ2-1, with D possibly being TRBD1 (6 bases). V was pared by 6 bases and J by 9 bases, with 21 bases between. Germline V gene data show CDR1 as MNHNY and CDR2 as SVGAGI (reference sequence). This CDR3 region has 15 residues. CDR3: CASSKGQYPKPEQFF. The DNA of the CDR3 is TGTGCCAGCAGCAAAGGACAGTACCCGAAACCTGAGCAGTTCTTC.

This clonotype was picked up many times. The gene calls are TRBV7-6 and TRBJ2-3; D is unclear. Per germline, CDR1 SGHVS and CDR2 FNYEAQ. V was shortened by 5 bases and J by 2 bases, with 5 bases between the two germline ends. This CDR3 is 12 amino acids long. CDR3 sequence reads: CASSGTTDTQYF. CDR3 nucleotide sequence: TGTGCCAGCAGCGGAACCACAGATACGCAGTATTTT.

In its sample, this clonotype was seen many times. J is TRBJ1-1 and V is TRBV2; D is unresolved. The CDR3 consists of 11 residues. The germline V and J ends were trimmed by 8 bases and 5 bases, with 9 bases remaining between them. Per germline, CDR1 SNHLY and CDR2 FYNNEI. CDR3 in DNA: TGTGCCAGCCCTCGGGGTACTGAAGCTTTCTTT. Amino acids: CASPRGTEAFF.

This clonotype occurred a few times. V gene TRBV5-4 combines with J gene TRBJ2-2; D gene uncertain. The germline V gene encodes CDR1 SGHNT and CDR2 YYREEE (reference sequence). Trimming took 6 bases from V and 1 from J, leaving 10 bases between them. CDR3 length equals 14 residues. This CDR3 is CASIDTENTGELFF. The CDR3 coding sequence is TGTGCCAGCATCGACACGGAGAACACCGGGGAGCTGTTTTTT. The whole variable domain, remainder taken from reference TRBV5-4 and TRBJ2-2, is ETGVTQSPTHLIKTRGQQVTLRCSSQSGHNTVSWYQQALGQGPQFIFQYYREEENGRGNFPPRFSGLQFPNYSSELNVNALELDDSALYLCASIDTENTGELFFGEGSRLTVL.

This clonotype was counted many times. V is TRBV12-3 or TRBV12-4 and J is TRBJ1-1, with 9 bases matching TRBD1. Germline trimming cut 7 bases from V and 10 bases from J; bases unmatched to any gene: 10. The length of the CDR3 is 13 residues. The CDR3 here is CASTTGTGRSAFF. Written as DNA, the CDR3 is TGTGCCAGCACTACCGGGACAGGGAGATCAGCTTTCTTT.

This clonotype has more than one count but fewer than ten. The J gene is TRBJ1-5, the V gene TRBV12-3 or TRBV12-4; D gene uncertain. Trimming removed 5 bases at V and 1 base at J, with 6 bases between. CDR3 length equals 13 residues. This CDR3 reads CASSQVSNQPQHF. Here the CDR3 DNA reads TGTGCCAGCAGTCAAGTCAGCAATCAGCCCCAGCATTTT.

This chain links TRBV3-1 with TRBJ2-1; no reliable D call. The CDR3 contains 14 residues. CDR1 is LGHDT, CDR2 YNNKEL, per germline (reference sequence). The V end lost 1 base, the J end lost 8 bases, and 12 bases lay between the germline ends. CDR3 in DNA: TGTGCCAGCAGCCAAGCCGCCCGGGTCCATGAGCAGTTCTTC. Amino acid sequence: CASSQAARVHEQFF.